This T cell receptor beta chain was observed in a study of healthy donors' naive CD4 and CD8 T cells. Study information: Donors spanned ages 20-25, 40-50 and 60-70 years, half female.

The germline V gene encodes CDR1 LNHDA and CDR2 SQIVND (reference sequence). Trimming stripped 5 bases from V and 5 bases from J, with 7 bases between. The CDR3 is 12 residues long. Starting from approximately 500 ng of total RNA, TCR libraries were made with linear amplification. A single record per CDR3 protein comes from TCRdb applying MiXCR to the reads. This table has roughly 200,000 distinct CDR3 sequences, over 60% appearing once. The specimen was naive CD4+ and CD8+ T cells sorted from blood, pooled from several donors. The origin of this receptor is a pool of human donors in good health; the sample pools cells from several healthy donors. The rearrangement uses TRBV19 and TRBJ1-5; no firm D call. The DNA for the CDR3 is TGTGCCAGTAGTTGGCCAGATCAGCCCCAGCATTTT. It specifies CASSWPDQPQHF.